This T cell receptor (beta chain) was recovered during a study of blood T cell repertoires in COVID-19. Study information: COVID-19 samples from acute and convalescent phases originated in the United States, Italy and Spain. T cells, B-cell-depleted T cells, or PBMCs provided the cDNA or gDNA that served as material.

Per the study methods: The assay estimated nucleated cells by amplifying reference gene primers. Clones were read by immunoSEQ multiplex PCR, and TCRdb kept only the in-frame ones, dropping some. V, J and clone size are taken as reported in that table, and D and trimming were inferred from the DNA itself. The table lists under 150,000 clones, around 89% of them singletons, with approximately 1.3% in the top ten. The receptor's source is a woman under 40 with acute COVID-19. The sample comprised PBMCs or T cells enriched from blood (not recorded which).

CDR3 bases: TGTGCCAGCAGTCAGAACAGGGCCGACTACGAGCAGTACTTC. It specifies CASSQNRADYEQYF. V and J are TRBV6-5 and TRBJ2-7; the D gene is possibly TRBD1 (6 bases). The CDR3 is 14 residues long. Germline V gene lookup returns CDR1 MNHEY and CDR2 SVGAGI. Trimming cost V 5 bases and J 3 bases, with 14 bases left between them.